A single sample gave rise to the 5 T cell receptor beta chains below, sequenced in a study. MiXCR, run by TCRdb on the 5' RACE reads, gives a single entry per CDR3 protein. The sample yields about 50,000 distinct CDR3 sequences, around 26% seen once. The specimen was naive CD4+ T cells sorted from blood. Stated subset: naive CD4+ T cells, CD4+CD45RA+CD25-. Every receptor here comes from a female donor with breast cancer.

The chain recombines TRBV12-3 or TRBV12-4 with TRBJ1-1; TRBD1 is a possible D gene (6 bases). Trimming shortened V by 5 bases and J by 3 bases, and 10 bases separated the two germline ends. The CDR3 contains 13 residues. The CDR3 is CASSLRGYTEAFF. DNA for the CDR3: TGTGCCAGCAGTCTAAGGGGGTACACTGAAGCTTTCTTT.

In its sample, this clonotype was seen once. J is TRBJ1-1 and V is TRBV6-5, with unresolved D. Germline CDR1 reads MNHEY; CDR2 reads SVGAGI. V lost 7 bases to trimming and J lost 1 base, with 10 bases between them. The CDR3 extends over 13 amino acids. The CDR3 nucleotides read TGTGCCAGCACCACGTACCAGAACACTGAAGCTTTCTTT. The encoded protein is CASTTYQNTEAFF.

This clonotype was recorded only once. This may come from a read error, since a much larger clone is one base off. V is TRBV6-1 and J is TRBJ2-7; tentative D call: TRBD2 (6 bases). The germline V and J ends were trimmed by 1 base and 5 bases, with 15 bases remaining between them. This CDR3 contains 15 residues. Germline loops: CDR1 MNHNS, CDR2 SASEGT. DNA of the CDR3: TGTGCCAGCAGTGAAGACGGGAGACTCTACGACGAGCAGTACTTC. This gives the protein CASSEDGRLYDEQYF.

The CDR3 loop reads CASSRGGAGSTDTQYF. The CDR3 DNA follows: TGCGCCAGCAGCCGGGGCGGGGCGGGAAGCACAGATACGCAGTATTTT. The chain uses TRBV5-1 and TRBJ2-3; a weak D match, TRBD2 (6 bases). The ends were cut back, 4 bases at V and 0 bases at J, with 15 bases in the middle. The germline CDR1 and CDR2 sequences are SGHRS and YFSETQ. The CDR3 spans 16 residues.

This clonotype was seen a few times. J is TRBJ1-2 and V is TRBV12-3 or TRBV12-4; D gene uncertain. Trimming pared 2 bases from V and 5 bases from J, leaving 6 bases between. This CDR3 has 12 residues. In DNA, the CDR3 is TGTGCCAGCAGTTTATTCAGATATGGCTACACCTTC. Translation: CASSLFRYGYTF.